This passage covers 9 T cell receptor beta chains from one sample sequenced in a study of response to subunit inactivated influenza vaccine. TCRdb fed the RT-PCR reads into MiXCR, producing one record per CDR3 protein. The data hold more than 550,000 distinct CDR3 sequences, with roughly 12% observed a single time. Sample: PBMCs from blood, taken on the day of vaccination. All receptors come from a man aged 50-60 years who received an inactivated influenza vaccine.

This clonotype has at least ten counts. The germline gene is not matched at one end of the junction; a read error may be the cause. This chain connects TRBV5-1 to TRBJ2-3; D is unclear. The CDR3 sequence is 11 residues long. Germline V lookup: CDR1 SGHRS, CDR2 YFSETQ. CDR3 region: CASSDTDTQYF. The CDR3 DNA reads as TGTGCCAGCAGCGACACAGATACGCAGTATTTT.

This clonotype was detected many times. The chain is built from TRBV9 and TRBJ2-3, with D uncertain. The CDR3 is 12 amino acids. Germline CDR1 SGDLS, CDR2 YYNGEE. V gave up 0 bases and J gave up 5 bases, with 4 bases separating them. Here the CDR3 DNA reads TGTGCCAGCAGCGTAGATGGAGATACGCAGTATTTT. Translation gives CASSVDGDTQYF.

The chain recombines TRBV13 with TRBJ2-2, with D possibly being TRBD1 (6 bases). Germline V CDR1 and CDR2: PRHDT, FYEKMQ (reference sequence). V shed 0 bases and J shed 5 bases, with 10 bases lying between them. This CDR3 contains 15 residues. The CDR3 sequence: CASSLGVGATGELFF. The CDR3, as DNA: TGTGCCAGCAGCTTAGGAGTGGGGGCGACCGGGGAGCTGTTTTTT.

This clonotype appeared a few times. This chain joins TRBV20-1 and TRBJ1-5; 8 bases map to TRBD1. CDR3 size: 13 residues. Per germline, CDR1 DFQATT and CDR2 SNEGSKA (reference sequence). V lost 5 bases to trimming and J lost 5 bases; unmatched junction nucleotides: 5. The CDR3 nucleotides read TGCAGTGCTGACAGGGGCAGGGATCAGCCCCAGCATTTT. Its protein is CSADRGRDQPQHF.

This clonotype was seen a few times. The chain is built from TRBV28 and TRBJ2-3; 10 bases are a match to TRBD2. V shed 5 bases and J 3 bases; nucleotides not matched to a gene: 8. CDR3 size: 16 residues. Germline V gene data show CDR1 as MDHEN and CDR2 as SYDVKM. This CDR3 reads CASSPRAGGQTDTQYF. DNA of the CDR3: TGTGCCAGCAGTCCCAGAGCGGGGGGGCAGACAGATACGCAGTATTTT.

The CDR3 reads CSARGKARENTGELFF. For the CDR3, the DNA is TGCAGTGCTAGAGGGAAGGCCAGGGAGAACACCGGGGAGCTGTTTTTT. V gene TRBV20-1 combines with J gene TRBJ2-2; possibly TRBD1 for D (5 bases). V was clipped by 1 base and J by 1 base, with 13 bases between them. There are 16 residues in the CDR3. Per germline, CDR1 DFQATT and CDR2 SNEGSKA (reference sequence).

The sample holds a few counts of this clonotype. This chain uses TRBV7-2 with TRBJ2-2, with a weak D call TRBD1 (6 bases). V lost 5 bases to trimming and J lost 9 bases, with 22 bases between them. Germline-derived CDR1 and CDR2 are SGHTA and FQGNSA. The CDR3 length is 16 residues. CDR3 in DNA: TGTGCCAGCAGCCCAGGGGTGGGCTTCTCAACCCGGGAGCTGTTTTTT. Translation: CASSPGVGFSTRELFF.

This clonotype came up many times. The chain recombines TRBV7-9 with TRBJ2-6, with D perhaps being TRBD1 or TRBD2 (5 bases each). V was pared by 5 bases and J by 0 bases, with 11 bases between. CDR3 length: 16 residues. Germline V CDR1 and CDR2: SEHNR, FQNEAQ (reference sequence). This chain's CDR3 is CASSPGANSGANVLTF. In DNA form, the CDR3 reads TGTGCCAGCAGCCCCGGGGCAAACTCTGGGGCCAACGTCCTGACTTTC. The full variable domain, its missing parts supplied by reference TRBV7-9 and TRBJ2-6, is DTGVSQNPRHKITKRGQNVTFRCDPISEHNRLYWYRQTLGQGPEFLTYFQNEAQLEKSRLLSDRFSAERPKGSFSTLEIQRTEQGDSAMYLCASSPGANSGANVLTFGAGSRLTVL.

This chain connects TRBV20-1 to TRBJ2-5; D gene uncertain. This CDR3 is built from 14 residues. V dropped 2 bases and J dropped 4 bases, with 14 bases sitting between them. From germline, CDR1 is DFQATT and CDR2 SNEGSKA (reference sequence). In nucleotides, the CDR3 is TGCAGTGCTAGATATGTGGCGACGGGAGAGACCCAGTACTTC. It codes for CSARYVATGETQYF.